The clone carrying this TCR beta chain was found many times. Its antigen is not known. CDR1 and CDR2 from the germline V gene are SGHTA and FQGNSA. This CDR3 comprises 15 residues. After removal of 5 bases from V and 5 bases from J, the junction contained 6 bases not matched to a gene. The data originate from a study of T cells in Graves' hyperthyroidism and ophthalmopathy. General study findings and limits: Stable hyperthyroidism was separated from ophthalmopathy by a model based on 13 V-J features.

Patients with uncontrolled infections, other autoimmune diseases, pregnancy or lactation were excluded. Regions amplified from RNA transcripts were the TCR beta CDR3 regions. Using the HTBI primer set, a first-round RT-PCR was run on the TCR CDR3. MiXCR, run by TCRdb on the multiplex PCR reads, gives a single entry per CDR3 protein. The data show approximately 710,000 distinct CDR3 sequences, around a sixth seen once. The chain uses TRBV7-2 and TRBJ2-5; the match to TRBD1 covers 12 bases. The specimen sequenced was blood. The origin of this receptor is a man aged 50 to 59 with Graves' hyperthyroidism. CDR3 in DNA: TGTGCCAGCAGCCGGGACAGGGGGCCAGGGGAGACCCAGTACTTC. Its protein product is CASSRDRGPGETQYF.